The clone carrying this T cell receptor (beta chain) has a single count. Antigen: not known. The data were obtained in a study of tumour-infiltrating T cells in Burkitt lymphoma. Study-level background: All epidemiological Burkitt lymphoma subtypes were represented in the cohort. Productive clonality predicted overall and progression-free survival. Study findings and constraints: Several public clonotypes recurred in numerous Burkitt lymphoma patients.

This CDR3 has 14 amino acids. CDR1 is SGHDN, CDR2 FVKESK, per germline. The V gene end was trimmed by 5 bases and the J gene end by 1 base; junction bases not matched to a gene: 4. Sequencing was performed with immunoSEQ multiplex PCR; in TCRdb, only in-frame clones are kept and a portion is missing. In the table there are about 940 clones, approximately 88% of which are singletons. The TCR comes from a human donor with Burkitt lymphoma. Some clones in this sample may be carry-over from other donors' samples. Sample: tumor tissue. This chain links TRBV14 with TRBJ2-5; 7 bases line up with TRBD1. For the CDR3, the DNA is TGTGCCAGCAGCGGACACAGGGGCCAAGAGACCCAGTACTTC. Its protein is CASSGHRGQETQYF.